The clone carrying this T cell receptor (beta chain) has more than one count but fewer than ten. This record belongs to a study of blood T cell repertoires in COVID-19. Profiling relied on immunoSEQ multiplex PCR, and the TCRdb table lists in-frame clones only, not all of them. Of 150,000 to 200,000 clones in the sample, approximately 93% were seen once. Sequenced input: peripheral blood. The clonotype was recovered from a woman aged 60-75 years with COVID-19, enrolled during active disease.

The CDR3 is CASSQAQIQGKEQYF. CDR3 nucleotide sequence: TGTGCCAGCAGCCAAGCTCAGATACAGGGGAAAGAGCAGTACTTC. The chain recombines TRBV3-1 (or the pseudogene TRBV3-2) with TRBJ2-7; 7 bases line up with TRBD1. Germline assignment: CDR1 LGHDT and CDR2 YNNKEL (reference sequence). V lost 1 base to trimming and J lost 7 bases; unmatched junction nucleotides: 10. The CDR3 is 15 amino acids.